The TCR beta chain under discussion was sequenced for a study of T cell repertoires in cytomegalovirus infection. About the research overall: HLA-B-restricted CMV epitopes that are well studied, plus recently identified HLA-C-restricted ones, were used by the study. Signatures in public TCR beta sequences pointed to both CMV infection and matching HLA type. Overall study findings and caveats: Ex vivo responses were dominated by HLA-C-restricted CMV-specific TCR beta clonotypes.

With V trimmed by 1 base and J by 7 bases, 13 bases remained unmatched. Germline CDR1 SGHTA, CDR2 FQGNSA. The CDR3 is 18 residues long. This clonotype was seen only a few times. Antigen specificity is unknown. TCRdb reprocessed the reads with MiXCR, giving one entry per CDR3 protein. The sample yields about 500,000 distinct CDR3 sequences, roughly a third seen once. Sequences were derived from cultured PBMCs, sampled from culture after CMV antigen stimulation. The clonotype comes from a human donor in good health (CMV status not recorded). Some clones in this sample may be carry-over from other donors' samples. This rearrangement joins TRBV7-2 to TRBJ2-1, with TRBD2 matching over 10 bases. The CDR3 DNA reads TGTGCCAGCAGCTTAGGAATTTTAGCGGGAGGCGGAGGGAATGAGCAGTTCTTC. As protein: CASSLGILAGGGGNEQFF.